This TCR beta chain was recorded in a study of blood T cell repertoires in COVID-19. As for the study in general: Researchers got acute and convalescent COVID-19 samples from the United States, Italy and Spain.

TCRdb's table, derived via immunoSEQ multiplex PCR, lists solely in-frame clones and lacks some. The repertoire holds over 45,000 clones, with 80% to 85% as singletons. Trimming shortened V by 2 bases and J by 8 bases, and 14 bases separated the two germline ends. The CDR3 sequence is 14 residues long. CDR1 and CDR2 (germline): SGHTA, FQGTGA. Sample: peripheral blood. The sequence derives from a human donor in a cohort sampled during active or convalescent COVID-19. J is TRBJ2-3 and V is TRBV7-3, with D possibly TRBD2 on 7 matching bases. CDR3 DNA sequence: TGTGCCAGCAGCTTAGAGGGGGGGCCGGGTACGCAGTATTTT. This codes for CASSLEGGPGTQYF.